These T cell receptor beta chains were read from a single sample in a study of T cell repertoires in cytomegalovirus infection. TCRdb re-called the reads with MiXCR, one entry per CDR3 protein. The table shows around 170,000 distinct CDR3 sequences, with 13% to 15% occurring only once. Material for sequencing was PBMCs. Receptors originate from a human donor in good health (CMV status not recorded). Some clones in this sample may be carry-over from other donors' samples. Both conserved end residues are trimmed from each CDR3. The D gene is left open where the match is weak. Clone size is stated in some rows and not others, as once, few, many or a class when expanded.

V	D	J	size	CDR3
TRBV28	TRBD1	TRBJ1-5	few	ATTGVNQPQH
TRBV3-1	.	TRBJ2-2	few	ASTTGVGTGELF
TRBV23-1	.	TRBJ1-2	few	ASSQSCVVLLTGYT
TRBV5-6	TRBD1	TRBJ2-1	few	ASSFGTGQANEQF
TRBV29-1	.	TRBJ2-5	.	SGTRNQETQY
TRBV14	.	TRBJ2-1	many	ASSQGTGNPSSYNEQF
TRBV7-2	.	TRBJ2-1	many	ASSLGNRRNYNEQF
TRBV12-3/TRBV12-4	.	TRBJ1-2	many	ASSLEGYGYT
TRBV12-3/TRBV12-4	TRBD1	TRBJ2-7	.	ASSPGRTGSAYEQY
TRBV7-9	.	TRBJ1-1	many	ASSLDLRWTEAF
TRBV6-5	.	TRBJ2-2	.	ASSYSVRQSNTGELF
TRBV29-1	TRBD2	TRBJ2-1	few	SVEGLAGYPKTYNEQF
TRBV7-3	.	TRBJ1-5	many	ASNELNRNQPQH
TRBV13	.	TRBJ1-2	.	ASSSPDSQEFGYT
TRBV6-6	TRBD2	TRBJ2-5	.	ASRSDTGRGQETQY
TRBV4-1	.	TRBJ1-2	few	ASSPSDSRGYT
TRBV12-3/TRBV12-4	TRBD2	TRBJ2-5	.	ASSLRSGGAETQY
TRBV5-4	TRBD2	TRBJ2-1	.	ASSVSGGAYNEQF
TRBV20-1	.	TRBJ1-1	.	SARDGVTTEAF
TRBV7-6	.	TRBJ1-1	many	ASSLTLETEAF
TRBV20-1	.	TRBJ2-7	few	SASGDTRSYEQY
TRBV11-2	.	TRBJ1-2	many	ASSPWEDGYT
TRBV29-1	.	TRBJ2-7	.	SVTIGVSYEQY
TRBV20-1	.	TRBJ2-5	.	SAPSKGRHQETQY